This TCR beta chain was observed in a study of T cell responses to AZD1222 COVID-19 vaccine. Study-wide results and caveats: No day 14 peak samples; only post-peak repertoires were characterized.

Comments on this clone: Its target is not known.

With 0 bases removed from V and 6 bases from J, the gap between germline ends came to 8 bases. Germline CDR1 reads LGHNT; CDR2 reads FRNRAP. The CDR3 length is 13 residues. TCRdb's table, derived via immunoSEQ multiplex PCR, lists solely in-frame clones and lacks some. The table has roughly 150,000 clones, less than 95% seen once. The specimen was peripheral blood, collected on day 0 of AZD1222 vaccination. The rearrangement links TRBV12-5 to TRBJ1-1, with a possible D match to TRBD1 (5 bases). The clonotype was recovered from an adult in good health. The CDR3 loop reads CASGLVWGAEAFF. The CDR3 DNA follows: TGTGCTAGTGGTTTGGTATGGGGGGCTGAAGCTTTCTTT.